This record looks at one T cell receptor beta chain sequence and its context. TCRdb's table, derived via immunoSEQ multiplex PCR, lists solely in-frame clones and lacks some. In the table there are roughly 70,000 clones, roughly four fifths of which are singletons. This specimen belongs to a study of OX40 agonist ivuxolimab in advanced cancers. Background on the study: Partial responses were achieved by three patients, of whom one had hepatocellular carcinoma and two had cutaneous melanoma.

The specimen comprised CD4+ or CD8+ T cells sorted from blood, sampled in a trial of the OX40 agonist ivuxolimab. This TCR was sampled from an adult with an advanced solid tumor such as melanoma, head and neck, liver or kidney cancer.

The CDR3: CASSFWTGKETQYF. CDR3 in DNA: TGTGCCAGCAGCTTCTGGACAGGGAAAGAGACCCAGTACTTC. The V call is TRBV7-9, the J call TRBJ2-5; 8 bases match TRBD1. The V gene end was trimmed by 3 bases and the J gene end by 3 bases; junction bases not matched to a gene: 3. From germline, CDR1 is SEHNR and CDR2 FQNEAQ (reference sequence). The CDR3 has 14 amino acids. The full variable domain, with the rest looked up from reference TRBV7-9 and TRBJ2-5, is DTGVSQNPRHKITKRGQNVTFRCDPISEHNRLYWYRQTLGQGPEFLTYFQNEAQLEKSRLLSDRFSAERPKGSFSTLEIQRTEQGDSAMYLCASSFWTGKETQYFGPGTRLLVL.